One and the same sample provided the 22 T cell receptor beta chains below, sequenced in a study of T cell clonality in common variable immunodeficiency. These receptors have no known antigen. Sequencing was performed with immunoSEQ multiplex PCR; in TCRdb, only in-frame clones are kept and a portion is missing. Recorded here are 30,000 to 40,000 clones, none singletons. The study's findings and limits: In common variable immunodeficiency, TCR beta chains reportedly carried fewer deletions and N-nucleotide insertions.

The sequencing sample was made of peripheral blood mononuclear cells. These receptors were collected from a human donor with common variable immunodeficiency.

Only a few counts were recorded for this clone. The read finishes 3 residues shy of the CDR3 end, and the germline J gene is used to complete it. V and J are TRBV6-2 or TRBV6-3 and TRBJ2-7; the match to TRBD2 covers 9 bases. The junction had 7 bases not matched to a gene; V was cut back by 7 bases and J by 3 bases. The V gene's germline CDR1 is MNHEY and CDR2 SVGEGT. The CDR3 is 14 residues long. CDR3 DNA (partial): TGTGCCAGCAAAACTAGCGGGCTGAGCTACGAG. Its translation: CASKTSGLSYE. The whole CDR3 reads CASKTSGLSYEQYF.

As to this clone: The read ends 3 residues shy of where the CDR3 ends; the end is completed using the germline J gene. The V gene is TRBV5-1, the J gene TRBJ2-7; 7 bases are a match to TRBD1. Germline V gene data show CDR1 as SGHRS and CDR2 as YFSETQ. The trim removed 0 bases at V and 3 bases at J, leaving 6 bases unmatched. The CDR3 is made up of 15 amino acids. CDR3 residues: CASSLEGTADYEQYF. The sequenced CDR3 bases are TGCGCCAGCAGCTTGGAGGGGACAGCCGACTACGAG.

Many counts were recorded for this clone. The read finishes 3 residues shy of the CDR3 end, and the germline J gene is used to complete it. The chain combines TRBV18 with TRBJ1-2, with D perhaps TRBD1 (5 bases). Germline assignment: CDR1 KGHSH and CDR2 LQKENI. The CDR3 sequence is 13 residues long. Trimming stripped 1 base from V and 4 bases from J, with 7 bases between. This chain's CDR3 is CASSPRTGYGYTF. The DNA read from the CDR3 is TGTGCCAGCTCACCACGAACAGGCTATGGC.

This clone rates as medium-sized. The read finishes 3 residues shy of the CDR3 end, and the germline J gene is used to complete it. The V gene is TRBV29-1, the J gene TRBJ2-4; 7 bases fit TRBD1. The CDR3 contains 19 residues. Per germline, CDR1 SQVTM and CDR2 ANQGSEA. The junction had 17 bases not matched to a gene; V was cut back by 3 bases and J by 0 bases. CDR3 sequence reads: CSVDGVGRGTDLAKNIQYF. The sequenced CDR3 bases are TGCAGCGTTGACGGTGTGGGCAGGGGGACCGATTTAGCCAAAAACATT. The complete variable domain, with remaining parts taken from reference TRBV29-1 and TRBJ2-4, reads SAVISQKPSRDICQRGTSLTIQCQVDSQVTMMFWYRQQPGQSLTLIATANQGSEATYESGFVIDKFPISRPNLTFSTLTVSNMSPEDSSIYLCSVDGVGRGTDLAKNIQYFGAGTRLSVL.

About this clone: The missing CDR3 end, 3 residues past where the read stops, is filled in from the germline J gene. The chain employs TRBV7-9 and TRBJ1-2; 8 positions match TRBD1. V trimming: 1 base; J trimming: 6 bases; junction bases outside the gene matches: 7. The CDR3 spans 15 residues. The germline V gene has CDR1 SEHNR and CDR2 FQNEAQ (reference sequence). CDR3 loop: CASSLDTGGHNGYTF. CDR3 DNA, as far as it was read: TGTGCCAGCAGCTTAGATACAGGGGGTCATAATGGC.

About this clone itself: The read ends 3 residues early relative to the CDR3; the germline J gene fills the gap. This chain uses TRBV7-9 with TRBJ1-2; 7 bases are a match to TRBD1. Germline-derived CDR1 and CDR2 are SEHNR and FQNEAQ (reference sequence). The CDR3 has 11 residues. J was trimmed by 4 bases and V by 10 bases; bases with no gene match: 3. CDR3 DNA (partial): TGTGCCACCAGACAGGGCTATGGC. As protein: CATRQGYG. The full CDR3 is CATRQGYGYTF.

About this clone itself: The read halts 3 residues ahead of the CDR3 end, with the missing end drawn from the germline J gene. The gene calls are TRBV19 and TRBJ2-3; 12 bases are shared with TRBD2. The CDR3 runs 16 residues. CDR1 is LNHDA and CDR2 is SQIVND in the germline V gene (reference sequence). V was pared by 6 bases and J by 0 bases, with 4 bases of the junction left unmatched. The CDR3 DNA, read in part, is TGTGCCAGTAGCCGGACTAGCGGGGTTAGCACAGATACG. It is translated as CASSRTSGVSTDT. The CDR3 in full is CASSRTSGVSTDTQYF.

This clone has only a few counts. The CDR3 goes on 3 residues after the read ends, and that part is filled in from the germline J gene. The rearrangement links TRBV29-1 to TRBJ2-7; TRBD2 agrees at 7 bases. The germline V gene encodes CDR1 SQVTM and CDR2 ANQGSEA. The CDR3 is made up of 12 amino acids. The junction had 4 bases not matched to a gene; V was cut back by 6 bases and J by 2 bases. This chain's CDR3 is CSVAGGTYEQYF. Partial CDR3 DNA: TGCAGCGTGGCCGGGGGGACCTACGAG.

This clone was detected a few times. The CDR3 extends 3 residues past the end of the read, so its final part is completed from the germline J gene. V is TRBV11-2 and J is TRBJ2-5; 12 nucleotides agree with TRBD2. J gave up 5 bases and V 7 bases, and 5 bases lay outside the gene matches. The length of the CDR3 is 14 residues. Germline-derived CDR1 and CDR2 are SGHAT and FQNNGV. The DNA read from the CDR3 is TGTGCCAGCACCGGGACTAGCGGGTCGGAGACC. This translates into CASTGTSGSET. The full CDR3 reads CASTGTSGSETQYF.

With respect to this clone: Read sequence stops 3 residues before the CDR3 end, and the germline J gene provides the missing end. This chain uses TRBV30 with TRBJ1-1, with 9 bases identical to TRBD1. Germline V lookup: CDR1 GTSNPN, CDR2 SVGIG (reference sequence). V shed 2 bases and J 4 bases; nucleotides not matched to a gene: 2. This CDR3 is built from 13 residues. CDR3 region: CAWSQDRGTEAFF. The DNA read from the CDR3 is TGTGCCTGGAGTCAGGACAGGGGCACTGAA.

Many counts were recorded for this clone. The CDR3 end is not reached by the read, which stops 3 residues before it; the germline J gene fills it in. The chain couples TRBV30 to TRBJ1-6; 7 nucleotides align to TRBD1. Germline values: CDR1 GTSNPN, CDR2 SVGIG (reference sequence). The CDR3 is 16 residues long. V lost 3 bases, J lost 2 bases, and 7 bases stayed unmatched. CDR3: CAWSRQGSTYNSPLHF. Incomplete CDR3 DNA: TGTGCCTGGAGCAGACAGGGAAGTACCTATAATTCACCC.

This clone was observed a few times. Read sequence stops 3 residues before the CDR3 end, and the germline J gene provides the missing end. The chain links TRBV30 to TRBJ1-5; no clear D. The CDR3 runs 13 residues. Per germline, CDR1 GTSNPN and CDR2 SVGIG (reference sequence). Trimming removed 2 bases at V and 7 bases at J, with 12 bases between. CDR3 residues: CAWSNQAKQPQHF. Partial CDR3 DNA: TGTGCCTGGAGTAATCAGGCCAAACAGCCC.

Comments on this clone: From the germline J gene comes the end of the CDR3, since the read stops 3 residues before it. The V and J genes are TRBV2 and TRBJ2-7; 9 bases fit TRBD1. The CDR3 contains 14 residues. J was trimmed by 5 bases and V by 5 bases; bases with no gene match: 7. Germline CDR1 SNHLY, CDR2 FYNNEI. The sequenced CDR3 bases are TGTGCCAGCAGTCCCGGGACAGGGTACCACGAG. Amino acids: CASSPGTGYHE. The entire CDR3 is CASSPGTGYHEQYF.

This clone was seen repeatedly, ten times or more. Incomplete CDR3 DNA: TGTGCCAGCAGCTCCTGGGGGACACAGGTCACTGAA. It is translated as CASSSWGTQVTE. The complete CDR3 reads CASSSWGTQVTEAFF. The chain combines TRBV7-9 with TRBJ1-1; possibly TRBD1 for D (6 bases). From the germline J gene comes the end of the CDR3, since the read stops 3 residues before it. Germline loops: CDR1 SEHNR, CDR2 FQNEAQ (reference sequence). CDR3 length equals 15 residues. V was shortened by 4 bases and J by 4 bases, with 16 bases between the two germline ends.

For this clone: The read ends 3 residues before the CDR3 terminus; that terminus is restored from the germline J gene. The gene calls are TRBV19 and TRBJ1-6; D is unclear. Germline V gene sequence: CDR1 LNHDA, CDR2 SQIVND (reference sequence). CDR3 length equals 13 residues. The V gene lost 7 bases and the J gene lost 9 bases, with 13 bases spanning the gap. The part of the CDR3 DNA that was read is TGTGCCAGTATAAGCGGCAGTGGTTCACCC. Translation: CASISGSGSP. The full CDR3 protein reads CASISGSGSPLHF.

This clone turned up a few times. With the read ending 3 residues before the CDR3 end, the germline J gene is used to fill in that end. The V and J genes are TRBV7-8 and TRBJ1-5; maybe TRBD1 (5 bases). This CDR3 comprises 16 residues. The V end lost 3 bases, the J end lost 2 bases, and 14 bases lay between the germline ends. Germline CDR1 SGHVS, CDR2 FQNEAQ. Partial CDR3 DNA: TGTGCCAGCAGCTTCCCCCCGGGGGGAGGCAATCAGCCC. Its protein is CASSFPPGGGNQP. The CDR3 in its entirety is CASSFPPGGGNQPQHF. Variable domain in full (rest from reference TRBV7-8 and TRBJ1-5): GAGVSQSPRYKVAKRGQDVALRCDPISGHVSLFWYQQALGQGPEFLTYFQNEAQLDKSGLPSDRFFAERPEGSVSTLKIQRTQQEDSAVYLCASSFPPGGGNQPQHFGDGTRLSIL.

Only a few counts were recorded for this clone. Read coverage stops 3 residues before the CDR3 terminus; the germline J gene supplies the remainder. The J gene is TRBJ1-5, the V gene TRBV18, with D perhaps TRBD1 (6 bases). Trimming took off 3 bases at V and 7 bases at J, with 16 bases between the two ends. Germline CDR1 reads KGHSH; CDR2 reads LQKENI. The CDR3 runs 15 residues. The part of the CDR3 DNA that was read is TGTGCCAGCTCACCCGAGGCGGGGGGCGAGCAGCCC. Protein sequence: CASSPEAGGEQP. The whole CDR3 region reads CASSPEAGGEQPQHF.

This clone was observed at least ten times. The read terminates 3 residues ahead of where the CDR3 ends, so the germline J gene completes it. The genes are TRBV19 and TRBJ1-4; a possible D gene is TRBD1 (6 bases). The CDR3 has 15 amino acids. Trimming removed 3 bases from V and 4 bases from J, with 12 bases in between. Germline V gene lookup returns CDR1 LNHDA and CDR2 SQIVND (reference sequence). The CDR3 region is CASSILTGDNEKLFF. Incomplete CDR3 DNA: TGTGCCAGTAGTATTCTGACAGGTGATAATGAAAAA. The complete variable domain, with remaining parts taken from reference TRBV19 and TRBJ1-4, reads DGGITQSPKYLFRKEGQNVTLSCEQNLNHDAMYWYRQDPGQGLRLIYYSQIVNDFQKGDIAEGYSVSREKKESFPLTVTSAQKNPTAFYLCASSILTGDNEKLFFGSGTQLSVL.

This clone was seen a few times. The CDR3 end is not reached by the read, which stops 3 residues before it; the germline J gene fills it in. The chain employs TRBV19 and TRBJ1-2; tentatively, D is TRBD1 (6 bases). V lost 1 base and J 5 bases, leaving 14 bases between the germline ends. From germline, CDR1 is LNHDA and CDR2 SQIVND (reference sequence). This CDR3 has 15 amino acids. The covered CDR3 bases are TGTGCCAGTAGTATAGGGCAGGGGTCTCCGTATGGC. This codes for CASSIGQGSPYG. The entire CDR3 is CASSIGQGSPYGYTF. Based on the CDR3 plus reference TRBV19 and TRBJ1-2, the full variable domain is DGGITQSPKYLFRKEGQNVTLSCEQNLNHDAMYWYRQDPGQGLRLIYYSQIVNDFQKGDIAEGYSVSREKKESFPLTVTSAQKNPTAFYLCASSIGQGSPYGYTFGSGTRLTVV.

For this clone: The CDR3 end lies 3 residues beyond the end of the read and is filled in from the germline J gene. J is TRBJ2-3 and V is TRBV5-1, with 8 bases that match TRBD2. Germline CDR1 reads SGHRS; CDR2 reads YFSETQ. This CDR3 is 16 amino acids long. The junction had 8 bases not matched to a gene; V was cut back by 4 bases and J by 1 base. CDR3 sequence: CASSPLTGGRTDTQYF. CDR3 DNA, as far as it was read: TGCGCCAGCAGCCCCTTAACGGGGGGGCGCACAGATACG. Full variable domain (missing parts from reference TRBV5-1 and TRBJ2-3): KAGVTQTPRYLIKTRGQQVTLSCSPISGHRSVSWYQQTPGQGLQFLFEYFSETQRNKGNFPGRFSGRQFSNSRSEMNVSTLELGDSALYLCASSPLTGGRTDTQYFGPGTRLTVL.

This clone was counted at least ten times. The read falls 3 residues short of the CDR3 end, and the missing part is taken from the germline J gene. V gene TRBV30 combines with J gene TRBJ2-1; 8 nucleotides agree with TRBD1. Germline-derived CDR1 and CDR2 are GTSNPN and SVGIG (reference sequence). The CDR3 is 17 residues long. V lost 0 bases and J lost 2; bases outside the gene matches: 9. CDR3 residues: CAWSVPPPQGAYNEQFF. CDR3 DNA (partial): TGTGCCTGGAGTGTACCCCCCCCACAGGGGGCCTACAATGAG.

Ten or more counts support this clone. The CDR3 end falls 3 residues outside the read, so it is completed with the germline J gene. The chain recombines TRBV19 with TRBJ1-2; D perhaps matches TRBD1 (6 bases). V was pared by 5 bases and J by 4 bases, with 20 bases between. The CDR3 length is 16 residues. Germline assignment: CDR1 LNHDA and CDR2 SQIVND (reference sequence). Incomplete CDR3 DNA: TGTGCCAGTAGTCGTCTTTTGGTTGGGGGCCTCTATGGC. It specifies CASSRLLVGGLYG. The entire CDR3 is CASSRLLVGGLYGYTF. Using reference TRBV19 and TRBJ1-2 for the parts outside the CDR3, the full variable domain is DGGITQSPKYLFRKEGQNVTLSCEQNLNHDAMYWYRQDPGQGLRLIYYSQIVNDFQKGDIAEGYSVSREKKESFPLTVTSAQKNPTAFYLCASSRLLVGGLYGYTFGSGTRLTVV.